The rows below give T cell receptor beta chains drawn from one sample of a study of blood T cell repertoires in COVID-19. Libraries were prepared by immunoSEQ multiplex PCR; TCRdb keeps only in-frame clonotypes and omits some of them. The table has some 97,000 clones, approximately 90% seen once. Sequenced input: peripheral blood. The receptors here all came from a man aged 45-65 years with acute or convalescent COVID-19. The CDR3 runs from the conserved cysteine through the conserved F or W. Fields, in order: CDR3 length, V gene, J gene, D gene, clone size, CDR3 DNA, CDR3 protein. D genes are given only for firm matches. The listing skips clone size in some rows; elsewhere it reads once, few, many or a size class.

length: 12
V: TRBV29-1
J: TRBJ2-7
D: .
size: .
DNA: TGCAGCGTTGAGACAACTAGCTACGAGCAGTACTTC
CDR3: CSVETTSYEQYF

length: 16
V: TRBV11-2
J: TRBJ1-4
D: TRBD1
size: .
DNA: TGTGCCAGCAGCCCCAGGACAGGTGGGGGGAATGAAAAACTGTTTTTT
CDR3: CASSPRTGGGNEKLFF

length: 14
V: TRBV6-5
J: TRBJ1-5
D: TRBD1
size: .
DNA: TGTGCCAGCAGTTTCACAGGGGGCAATCAGCCCCAGCATTTT
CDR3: CASSFTGGNQPQHF

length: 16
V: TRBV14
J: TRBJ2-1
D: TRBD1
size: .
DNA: TGTGCCAGCAGCCGGATGGGGGACAGGGGGCGCAGTGAGCAGTTCTTC
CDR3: CASSRMGDRGRSEQFF

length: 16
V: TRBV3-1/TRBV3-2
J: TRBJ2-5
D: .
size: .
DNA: TGTGCCAGCAGCCAAGAAGTGAGCGGGTTTTTGGAGACCCAGTACTTC
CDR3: CASSQEVSGFLETQYF

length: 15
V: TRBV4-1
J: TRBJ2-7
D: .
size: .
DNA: TGCGCCAGCAGCCAAGATCTGCGGGGCCTTGGGGGGCAGTACTTC
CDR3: CASSQDLRGLGGQYF

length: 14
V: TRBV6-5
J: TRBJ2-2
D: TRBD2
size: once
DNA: TGTGCCAGCAAGCTAGCGGGATGGACCGGGGAGCTGTTTTTT
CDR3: CASKLAGWTGELFF

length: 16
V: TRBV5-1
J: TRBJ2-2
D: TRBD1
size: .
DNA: TGCGCCACTTCGACAGGGCCTACCTCGAACACCGGGGAGCTGTTTTTT
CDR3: CATSTGPTSNTGELFF

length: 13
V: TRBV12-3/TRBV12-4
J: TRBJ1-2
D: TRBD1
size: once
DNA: TGTGCCAGCAGGGGACAGGGGGCCTATGGCTACACCTTC
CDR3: CASRGQGAYGYTF

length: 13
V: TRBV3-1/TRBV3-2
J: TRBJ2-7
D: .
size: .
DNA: TGTGCCAGCAGCCAAAGCCCCAGGGGCGAGCAGTACTTC
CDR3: CASSQSPRGEQYF

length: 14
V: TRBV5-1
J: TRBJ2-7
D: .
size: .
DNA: TGCGCCAGCAGCTACGGGACTGAGATGGGTGAGCAGTACTTC
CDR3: CASSYGTEMGEQYF

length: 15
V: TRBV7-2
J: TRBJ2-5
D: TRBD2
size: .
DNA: TGTGCCAGCAGCTTATCTAGCGGGAGCGGCGAGACCCAGTACTTC
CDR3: CASSLSSGSGETQYF

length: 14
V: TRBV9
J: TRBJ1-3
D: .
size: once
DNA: TGTGCCAGCAGCGCAACAAGAGGCGGAAACACCATATATTTT
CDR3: CASSATRGGNTIYF

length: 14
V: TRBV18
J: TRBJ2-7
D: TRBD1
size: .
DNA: TGTGCCAGCTCACCTCGGGACAGAGCCTACGAGCAGTACTTC
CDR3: CASSPRDRAYEQYF

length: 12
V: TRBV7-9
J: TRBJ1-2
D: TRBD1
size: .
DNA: TGTGCCAGCAGCTTAACAGGGGGCGGCTACACCTTC
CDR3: CASSLTGGGYTF

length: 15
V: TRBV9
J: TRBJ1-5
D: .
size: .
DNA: TGTGCCAGCAGCTCCGGGACAATGAGCAATCAGCCCCAGCATTTT
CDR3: CASSSGTMSNQPQHF

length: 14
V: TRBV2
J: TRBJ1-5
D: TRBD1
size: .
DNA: TGTGCCAGCAGAGAGACAGGGGGCATTCAGCCCCAGCATTTT
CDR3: CASRETGGIQPQHF